A single sample is the source of the 28 T cell receptor beta chains below, sequenced in a study of radiotherapy plus CTLA-4 blockade in lung cancer. The repertoire was sequenced with immunoSEQ multiplex PCR; TCRdb's copy has only in-frame clones and lacks some. Of tens of thousands of clones listed, around 85% are singletons. Specimen: peripheral blood, collected from a patient treated with radiotherapy plus ipilimumab. These receptors were collected from a human donor with non-small cell lung cancer who had stable disease on radiotherapy plus ipilimumab.

A few counts support this clone. The rearrangement joins TRBV5-1 to TRBJ1-2; tentative D call: TRBD1 (5 bases). V lost 0 bases, J lost 8 bases, and 17 bases lay in between. This CDR3 region has 15 residues. Germline V gives CDR1 SGHRS, CDR2 YFSETQ. The CDR3 here is CASSLGVRTSRGYTF. CDR3 nucleotides: TGCGCCAGCAGCTTGGGGGTCCGGACATCCCGCGGCTACACCTTC.

This clone was detected a few times. The chain has TRBV6-5 and TRBJ2-7, with 10 nucleotides matching TRBD2. Germline V gives CDR1 MNHEY, CDR2 SVGAGI. The CDR3 is made up of 15 amino acids. Trimming cost V 4 bases and J 7 bases; bases outside gene matches: 10. This CDR3 reads CASSFTGTSEGEQYV. CDR3 coding DNA: TGTGCCAGCAGTTTCACCGGGACTAGCGAGGGTGAGCAGTACGTC.

The gene calls are TRBV6-5 and TRBJ1-3; D is undetermined. Trimming took off 6 bases at V and 0 bases at J, with 6 bases between the two ends. Germline CDR1 is MNHEY and CDR2 is SVGAGI. This CDR3 spans 13 amino acids. The CDR3 nucleotides are TGTGCCAGCAGACAGAGCTCTGGAAACACCATATATTTT. Protein sequence: CASRQSSGNTIYF.

In this sample, this clone turned up once. At one end, the junction sequence differs from germline, possibly due to a read error. The chain employs TRBV7-2 and TRBJ1-6, with a possible D match to TRBD1 (5 bases). CDR3 length: 14 amino acids. Germline CDR1 and CDR2: SGHTA and FQGNSA. The CDR3 region has the DNA TGTGCCAGCAGCCCTGGACAACCTTTTTCACCCCTCTACTTT. This codes for CASSPGQPFSPLYF.

The rearrangement links TRBV6-5 to TRBJ1-2; possible D gene TRBD1, 6 bases. Germline values: CDR1 MNHEY, CDR2 SVGAGI. CDR3 length equals 13 residues. Deletions cut 5 bases from V and 6 bases from J, with 13 bases between. CDR3 protein: CASSITGGNGYTF. Here the CDR3 DNA reads TGTGCCAGCAGTATAACGGGGGGCAATGGCTACACCTTC.

This clone was seen only once. The chain is built from TRBV5-5 and TRBJ1-2; 9 nucleotides agree with TRBD1. Germline V gene sequence: CDR1 SGHKS, CDR2 YYEKEE (reference sequence). Germline trimming cut 4 bases from V and 1 base from J; bases unmatched to any gene: 5. This CDR3 comprises 15 residues. The DNA of the CDR3 is TGTGCCAGCAGCCCCGGGACAGGGATTAACTATGGCTACACCTTC. Amino acid sequence: CASSPGTGINYGYTF.

The J gene is TRBJ2-1, the V gene TRBV19, with D perhaps being TRBD1 or TRBD2 (5 bases each). The CDR3 totals 17 residues. Germline V lookup: CDR1 LNHDA, CDR2 SQIVND (reference sequence). Trimming removed 1 base at V and 5 bases at J, with 18 bases between. The CDR3 protein is CASSIAPDSGPDNEQFF. The CDR3, as DNA: TGTGCCAGTAGTATAGCTCCAGACAGCGGACCTGACAATGAGCAGTTCTTC.

This rearrangement joins TRBV6-5 to TRBJ2-2; 8 bases fit TRBD1. This CDR3 is built from 14 residues. Germline CDR1 reads MNHEY; CDR2 reads SVGAGI. The V gene end was trimmed by 5 bases and the J gene end by 6 bases; junction bases not matched to a gene: 5. This CDR3 reads CASSLDRAAGELFF. The CDR3 DNA reads TGTGCCAGCAGTCTGGACAGGGCGGCCGGGGAGCTGTTTTTT.

J is TRBJ1-3 and V is TRBV5-1; D gene ambiguous. Trimming took 5 bases from V and 2 from J, leaving 2 bases between them. The CDR3 sequence is 11 residues long. Germline lookup yields CDR1 SGHRS and CDR2 YFSETQ. CDR3 region: CASSPGNTIYF. CDR3 DNA: TGCGCCAGCAGTCCTGGAAACACCATATATTTT.

The genes are TRBV6-6 and TRBJ2-7; tentative D call: TRBD2 (7 bases). Germline lookup yields CDR1 MNHNY and CDR2 SVGAGI (reference sequence). The CDR3 spans 13 residues. With 8 bases removed from V and 4 bases from J, the gap between germline ends came to 15 bases. This CDR3 reads CASRGGGLYEQYV. The CDR3 DNA reads as TGTGCCAGCCGAGGGGGGGGGCTATACGAGCAGTACGTC.

This clone was detected a few times. The V and J genes are TRBV28 and TRBJ2-3; 9 bases align to TRBD1. Losses at the gene ends were 5 bases for V and 6 bases for J; bases not matched to a gene: 3. Germline CDR1 and CDR2: MDHEN and SYDVKM. The CDR3 contains 13 residues. The CDR3 protein is CASSGTGWDTQYF. The CDR3 region has the DNA TGTGCCAGCAGTGGGACAGGGTGGGATACGCAGTATTTT.

The chain uses TRBV5-1 and TRBJ2-1; 9 bases line up with TRBD1. After removal of 4 bases from V and 4 bases from J, the junction contained 6 bases not matched to a gene. The CDR3 totals 15 residues. The germline V gene encodes CDR1 SGHRS and CDR2 YFSETQ. The CDR3: CASSIGTGIYNEQFF. The CDR3 DNA reads TGCGCCAGCAGCATCGGGACAGGGATATACAATGAGCAGTTCTTC.

This chain links TRBV2 with TRBJ1-5; tentative D call: TRBD1 (5 bases). V was shortened by 6 bases and J by 3 bases, with 15 bases between the two germline ends. In germline, CDR1 is SNHLY, CDR2 FYNNEI. The length of the CDR3 is 15 residues. In DNA, the CDR3 is TGTGCCAGCAGCGGGACCTTGTCACTCAATCAGCCCCAGCATTTT. As protein: CASSGTLSLNQPQHF.

This clone was counted a few times. The rearrangement joins TRBV7-8 to TRBJ2-4, with 8 bases identical to TRBD1. The CDR3 has 15 amino acids. The junction had 7 bases not matched to a gene; V was cut back by 0 bases and J by 9 bases. Germline CDR1 reads SGHVS; CDR2 reads FQNEAQ. The CDR3 DNA is TGTGCCAGCAGCTTAGCAGCCGGACAGGGTAGCATTCAGTACTTC. Amino acid sequence: CASSLAAGQGSIQYF.

This rearrangement joins TRBV9 to TRBJ1-2; TRBD1 matches 10 bases. Germline V gene sequence: CDR1 SGDLS, CDR2 YYNGEE. V trimming: 4 bases; J trimming: 3 bases; junction bases outside the gene matches: 6. CDR3 length equals 15 residues. DNA of the CDR3: TGTGCCAGCAGCCCAGTCGGGACAGGGGACTATGGCTACACCTTC. Translating it yields CASSPVGTGDYGYTF.

A note on this clone: Germline and junction disagree at one end, which may indicate a read error. V is TRBV10-3 and J is TRBJ1-5; D is ambiguous. The CDR3 extends over 13 amino acids. The germline gives CDR1 ENHRY, CDR2 SYGVKD. CDR3 region: CAINERENQPQHF. The CDR3 nucleotides read TGTGCCATCAATGAGCGAGAAAATCAGCCCCAGCATTTT.

This clone was picked up one time. CDR3 DNA sequence: TGTGCCTGGAGTTACGGACAGGCTAGCAATCAGCCCCAGCATTTT. As protein: CAWSYGQASNQPQHF. The J gene is TRBJ1-5, the V gene TRBV30, with 7 bases aligning to TRBD1. This CDR3 is built from 15 residues. Trimming removed 2 bases from V and 0 bases from J; junction bases left unmatched: 4. Germline assignment: CDR1 GTSNPN and CDR2 SVGIG (reference sequence).

The chain has TRBV7-2 and TRBJ1-5, with 9 bases matching TRBD1. Germline assignment: CDR1 SGHTA and CDR2 FQGNSA. V shed 5 bases, J shed 2 bases, and the junction held 4 bases outside the gene matches. The CDR3 sequence is 15 residues long. CDR3 region: CASSPTGGGNQPQHF. The CDR3 DNA sequence: TGTGCCAGCAGCCCTACAGGGGGCGGCAATCAGCCCCAGCATTTT.

V and J are TRBV9 and TRBJ1-1; D uncertain. Between the trimmed V and J ends, which lost 4 bases and 8 bases, there was a span of 12 bases. Germline values: CDR1 SGDLS, CDR2 YYNGEE. The CDR3 is 12 residues long. CDR3 amino acids: CASSPGHSEAFF. CDR3 DNA: TGTGCCAGCAGCCCCGGTCACTCCGAAGCTTTCTTT.

The V call is TRBV10-2, the J call TRBJ2-3; D is uncertain. This CDR3 is built from 12 residues. Per germline, CDR1 WSHSY and CDR2 SAAADI. The V end lost 6 bases, the J end lost 4 bases, and 8 bases lay between the germline ends. The CDR3 protein is CASSHTADTQYF. CDR3 DNA: TGCGCCAGCAGCCACACCGCAGATACGCAGTATTTT.

The V call is TRBV5-5, the J call TRBJ1-6; 9 bases are a match to TRBD1. The CDR3 totals 16 residues. CDR1 SGHKS and CDR2 YYEKEE come from the germline V gene (reference sequence). The V gene end was trimmed by 3 bases and the J gene end by 9 bases; junction bases not matched to a gene: 10. CDR3 DNA sequence: TGTGCCAGCAGCTCAAAACCGGGACAGGGAGGTTCACCCCTCCACTTT. Its protein product is CASSSKPGQGGSPLHF.

This clone was recorded a few times. CDR3 region: CASSFSASSGNTIYF. The DNA for the CDR3 is TGTGCCAGCAGCTTCTCCGCGTCCTCTGGAAACACCATATATTTT. The V gene is TRBV5-8, the J gene TRBJ1-3; D gene uncertain. This CDR3 contains 15 residues. V lost 2 bases and J 0 bases, leaving 9 bases between the germline ends. Per germline, CDR1 SGHTS and CDR2 YDEGEE.

As DNA, the CDR3 is TGTGCCAGCAGCACAAGGACGGGGTGGGGAGGCTACACCTTC. It encodes CASSTRTGWGGYTF. The rearrangement joins TRBV7-2 to TRBJ1-2; D uncertain. The germline CDR1 and CDR2 sequences are SGHTA and FQGNSA. The V and J ends lost 5 bases and 8 bases respectively, with 18 bases between them. CDR3 length: 14 residues.

The rearrangement uses TRBV5-4 and TRBJ2-2; 7 bases align to TRBD2. Germline loops: CDR1 SGHNT, CDR2 YYREEE (reference sequence). V shed 2 bases, J shed 5 bases, and the junction held 3 bases outside the gene matches. There are 14 residues in the CDR3. The CDR3 DNA is TGTGCCAGCAGCTTTACTAGCGATACCGGGGAGCTGTTTTTT. Its translation: CASSFTSDTGELFF.

This chain uses TRBV19 with TRBJ2-3; tentative D call: TRBD1 (5 bases). The CDR3 totals 15 residues. V was trimmed by 3 bases and J by 0 bases, leaving 10 bases between them. The germline V gene has CDR1 LNHDA and CDR2 SQIVND (reference sequence). DNA for the CDR3: TGTGCCAGTAGTATTGGGGCAGGGAGCACAGATACGCAGTATTTT. Translating gives CASSIGAGSTDTQYF.

With regard to this clone: The same CDR3 also results from other DNA sequences found in this sample. V is TRBV5-1 and J is TRBJ1-6; 11 nucleotides agree with TRBD1. V shed 4 bases, J shed 7 bases, and the junction held 7 bases outside the gene matches. The germline V gene encodes CDR1 SGHRS and CDR2 YFSETQ. This CDR3 has 16 amino acids. The CDR3 region is CASSGEDRGRNSPLHF. In DNA, the CDR3 is TGCGCCAGCAGCGGAGAGGACAGGGGGCGAAATTCACCCCTCCACTTT. Variable domain in full (rest from reference TRBV5-1 and TRBJ1-6): KAGVTQTPRYLIKTRGQQVTLSCSPISGHRSVSWYQQTPGQGLQFLFEYFSETQRNKGNFPGRFSGRQFSNSRSEMNVSTLELGDSALYLCASSGEDRGRNSPLHFGNGTRLTVT.

The rearrangement joins TRBV5-1 to TRBJ2-1; D is unresolved. The CDR3 is 11 amino acids. Germline V gene sequence: CDR1 SGHRS, CDR2 YFSETQ. Trimming took 5 bases from V and 5 from J, leaving 5 bases between them. CDR3 sequence: CASRSDNEQFF. CDR3 nucleotides: TGCGCCAGCAGATCAGACAATGAGCAGTTCTTC.

This clone was counted once. The chain is built from TRBV28 and TRBJ2-5; TRBD1 aligns across 7 bases. Germline V gives CDR1 MDHEN, CDR2 SYDVKM. The trim removed 7 bases at V and 2 bases at J, leaving 1 base unmatched. This CDR3 has 12 residues. The CDR3: CASTRGQETQYF. The CDR3 nucleotides read TGTGCCAGCACCAGGGGGCAAGAGACCCAGTACTTC. The full variable domain, its missing parts supplied by reference TRBV28 and TRBJ2-5, is DVKVTQSSRYLVKRTGEKVFLECVQDMDHENMFWYRQDPGLGLRLIYFSYDVKMKEKGDIPEGYSVSREKKERFSLILESASTNQTSMYLCASTRGQETQYFGPGTRLLVL.